This TCR beta chain is from a study of radiotherapy plus CTLA-4 blockade in lung cancer. Study as a whole: Overall, approximately 18% of patients showed an objective response, while about 30% attained disease control.

Trimming stripped 3 bases from V and 8 bases from J, with 13 bases between. Germline CDR1 SGHTA, CDR2 FQGNSA. The CDR3 totals 14 residues. General study points: In blood, TCR clones derived from the tumor expanded after radiotherapy plus ipilimumab. Early blood T cell clone dynamics, with interferon-beta, were reported to best predict response.

Here immunoSEQ multiplex PCR was the method, and the copy in TCRdb shows in-frame clones only, minus some. The sample lists some 37,000 clones, about three quarters occurring once. Points on this clone: Its specificity is unknown.

Focal radiation with ipilimumab CTLA-4 blockade was given to patients with chemo-refractory metastatic non-small-cell lung cancer. Sequencing was performed on peripheral blood, taken from a patient treated with radiotherapy plus ipilimumab. The chain combines TRBV7-2 with TRBJ1-4; D might be TRBD1 (6 bases). This sequence was found in a human donor with non-small cell lung cancer who had stable disease on radiotherapy plus ipilimumab. This CDR3 reads CASSLNTGREKLFF. DNA for the CDR3: TGTGCCAGCAGCTTGAACACAGGGCGAGAAAAACTGTTTTTT.